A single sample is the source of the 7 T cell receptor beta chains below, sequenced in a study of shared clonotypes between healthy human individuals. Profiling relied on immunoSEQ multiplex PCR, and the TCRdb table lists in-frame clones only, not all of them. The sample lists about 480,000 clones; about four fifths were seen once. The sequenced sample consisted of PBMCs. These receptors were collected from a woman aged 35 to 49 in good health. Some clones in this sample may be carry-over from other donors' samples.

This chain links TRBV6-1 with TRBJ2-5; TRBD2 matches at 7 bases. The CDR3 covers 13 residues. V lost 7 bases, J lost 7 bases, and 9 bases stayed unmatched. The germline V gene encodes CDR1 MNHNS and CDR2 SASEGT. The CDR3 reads CASTTWSGGTQYF. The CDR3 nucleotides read TGTGCCAGCACGACGTGGTCGGGGGGGACCCAGTACTTC.

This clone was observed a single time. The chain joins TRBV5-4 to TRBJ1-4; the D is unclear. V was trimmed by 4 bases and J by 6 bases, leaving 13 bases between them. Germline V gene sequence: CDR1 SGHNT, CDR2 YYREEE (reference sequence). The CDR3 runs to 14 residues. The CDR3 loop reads CASSRSGRDEKLFF. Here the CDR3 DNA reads TGTGCCAGCAGCCGTTCCGGGAGGGATGAAAAACTGTTTTTT.

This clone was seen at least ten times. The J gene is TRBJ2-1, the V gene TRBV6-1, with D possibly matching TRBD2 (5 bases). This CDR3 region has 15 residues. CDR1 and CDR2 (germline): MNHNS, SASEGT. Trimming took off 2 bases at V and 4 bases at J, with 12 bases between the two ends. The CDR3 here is CASSEILEGYNEQFF. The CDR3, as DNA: TGTGCCAGCAGTGAAATTCTAGAGGGTTACAATGAGCAGTTCTTC.

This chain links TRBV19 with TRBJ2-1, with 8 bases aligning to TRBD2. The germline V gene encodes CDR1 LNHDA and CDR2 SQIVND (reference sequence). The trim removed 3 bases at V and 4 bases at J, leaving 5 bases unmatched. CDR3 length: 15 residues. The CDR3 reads CASSIKREWYNEQFF. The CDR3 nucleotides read TGTGCCAGTAGTATCAAGCGGGAGTGGTACAATGAGCAGTTCTTC. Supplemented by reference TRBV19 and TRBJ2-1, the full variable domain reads DGGITQSPKYLFRKEGQNVTLSCEQNLNHDAMYWYRQDPGQGLRLIYYSQIVNDFQKGDIAEGYSVSREKKESFPLTVTSAQKNPTAFYLCASSIKREWYNEQFFGPGTRLTVL.

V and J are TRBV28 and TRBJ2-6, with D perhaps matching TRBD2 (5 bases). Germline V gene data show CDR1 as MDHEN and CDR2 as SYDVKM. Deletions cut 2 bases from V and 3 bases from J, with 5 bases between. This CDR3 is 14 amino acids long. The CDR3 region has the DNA TGTGCCAGCAGTTTAGAGGGTGGGGCCAACGTCCTGACTTTC. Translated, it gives CASSLEGGANVLTF.

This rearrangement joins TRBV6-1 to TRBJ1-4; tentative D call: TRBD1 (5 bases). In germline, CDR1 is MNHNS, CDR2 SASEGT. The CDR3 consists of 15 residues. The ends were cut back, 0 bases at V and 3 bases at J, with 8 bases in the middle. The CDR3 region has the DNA TGTGCCAGCAGTGAAGCGGGGGGGTCTAATGAAAAACTGTTTTTT. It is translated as CASSEAGGSNEKLFF.

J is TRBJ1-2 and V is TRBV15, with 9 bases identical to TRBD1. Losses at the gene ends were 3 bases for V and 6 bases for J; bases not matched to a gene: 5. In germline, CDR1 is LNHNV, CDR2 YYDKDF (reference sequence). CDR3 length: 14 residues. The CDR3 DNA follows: TGTGCCACCAGCAGTAGGAGGACAGGGGATGGCTACACCTTC. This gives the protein CATSSRRTGDGYTF.